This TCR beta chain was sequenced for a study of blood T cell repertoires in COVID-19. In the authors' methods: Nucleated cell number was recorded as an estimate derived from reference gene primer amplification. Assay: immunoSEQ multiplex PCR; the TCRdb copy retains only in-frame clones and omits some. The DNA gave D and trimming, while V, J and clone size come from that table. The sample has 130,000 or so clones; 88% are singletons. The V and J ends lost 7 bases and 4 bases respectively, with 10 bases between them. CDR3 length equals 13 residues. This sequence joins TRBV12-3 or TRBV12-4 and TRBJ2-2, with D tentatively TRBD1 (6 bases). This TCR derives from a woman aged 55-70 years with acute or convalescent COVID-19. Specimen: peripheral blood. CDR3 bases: TGTGCCAGCAATCAGGGGACCACCGGGGAGCTGTTTTTT. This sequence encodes CASNQGTTGELFF.